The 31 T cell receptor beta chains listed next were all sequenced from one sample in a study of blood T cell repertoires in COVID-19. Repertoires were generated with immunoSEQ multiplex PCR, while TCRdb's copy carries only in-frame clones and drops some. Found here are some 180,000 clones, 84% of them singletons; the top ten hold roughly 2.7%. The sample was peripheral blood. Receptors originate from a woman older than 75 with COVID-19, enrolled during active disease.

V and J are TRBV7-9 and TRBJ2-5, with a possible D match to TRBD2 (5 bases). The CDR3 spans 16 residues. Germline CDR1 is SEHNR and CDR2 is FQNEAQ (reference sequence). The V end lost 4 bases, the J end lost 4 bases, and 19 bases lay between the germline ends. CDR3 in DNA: TGTGCCAGCAGCTCCGCGCCACTAGTGGAAAGAGAGACCCAGTACTTC. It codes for CASSSAPLVERETQYF.

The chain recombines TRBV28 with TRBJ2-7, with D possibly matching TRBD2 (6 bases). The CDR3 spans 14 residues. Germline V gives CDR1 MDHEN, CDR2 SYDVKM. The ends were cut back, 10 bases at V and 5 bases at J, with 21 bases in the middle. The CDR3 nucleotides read TGTGCCACCCTCGGGAGTCTCCCAACCCACGAGCAGTACTTC. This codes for CATLGSLPTHEQYF.

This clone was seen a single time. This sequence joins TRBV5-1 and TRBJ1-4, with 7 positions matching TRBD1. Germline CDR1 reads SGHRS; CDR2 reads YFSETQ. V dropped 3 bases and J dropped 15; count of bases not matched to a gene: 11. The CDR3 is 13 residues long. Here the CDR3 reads CASSWGEGQRLFF. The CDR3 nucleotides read TGCGCCAGCAGCTGGGGCGAGGGACAGCGGTTGTTTTTT.

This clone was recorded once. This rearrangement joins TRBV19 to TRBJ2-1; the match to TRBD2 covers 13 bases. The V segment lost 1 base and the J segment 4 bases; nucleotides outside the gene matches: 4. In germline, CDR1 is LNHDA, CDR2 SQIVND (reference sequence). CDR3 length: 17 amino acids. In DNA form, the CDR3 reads TGTGCCAGTAGTATAGGCGGACTAGCGGGAGTATACAATGAGCAGTTCTTC. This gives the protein CASSIGGLAGVYNEQFF.

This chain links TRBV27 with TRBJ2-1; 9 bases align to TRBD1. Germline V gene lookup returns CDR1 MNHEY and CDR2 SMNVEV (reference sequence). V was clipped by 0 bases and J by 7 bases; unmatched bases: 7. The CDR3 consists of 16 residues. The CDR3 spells CASSLSSDRGGNEQFF. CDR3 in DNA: TGTGCCAGCAGTTTATCCTCGGACAGGGGTGGGAATGAGCAGTTCTTC.

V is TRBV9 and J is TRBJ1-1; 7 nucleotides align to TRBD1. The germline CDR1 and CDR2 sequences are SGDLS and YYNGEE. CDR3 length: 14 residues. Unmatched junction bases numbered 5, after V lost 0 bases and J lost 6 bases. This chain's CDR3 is CASSVVQGGSEAFF. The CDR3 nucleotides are TGTGCCAGCAGCGTAGTGCAGGGGGGATCTGAAGCTTTCTTT.

The CDR3 reads CSAQRGPAEAFF. DNA for the CDR3: TGCAGCGCCCAGAGGGGGCCGGCTGAAGCTTTCTTT. The V and J genes are TRBV29-1 and TRBJ1-1; 7 bases are shared with TRBD1. The CDR3 length is 12 residues. Germline CDR1 reads SQVTM; CDR2 reads ANQGSEA. After removal of 7 bases from V and 6 bases from J, the junction contained 8 bases not matched to a gene.

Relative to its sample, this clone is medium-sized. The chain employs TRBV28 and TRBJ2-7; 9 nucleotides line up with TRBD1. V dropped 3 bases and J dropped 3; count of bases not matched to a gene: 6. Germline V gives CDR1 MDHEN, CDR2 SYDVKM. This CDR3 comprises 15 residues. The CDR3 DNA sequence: TGTGCCAGCAGTTTGCGACAGGGGGTAAGCTACGAGCAGTACTTC. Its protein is CASSLRQGVSYEQYF.

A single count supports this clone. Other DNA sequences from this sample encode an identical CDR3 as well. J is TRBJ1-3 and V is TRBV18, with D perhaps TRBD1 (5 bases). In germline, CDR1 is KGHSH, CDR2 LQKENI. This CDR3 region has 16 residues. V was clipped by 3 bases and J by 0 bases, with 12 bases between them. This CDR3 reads CASSPFGGFSGNTIYF. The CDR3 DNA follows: TGTGCCAGCTCACCCTTTGGGGGGTTCTCTGGAAACACCATATATTTT.

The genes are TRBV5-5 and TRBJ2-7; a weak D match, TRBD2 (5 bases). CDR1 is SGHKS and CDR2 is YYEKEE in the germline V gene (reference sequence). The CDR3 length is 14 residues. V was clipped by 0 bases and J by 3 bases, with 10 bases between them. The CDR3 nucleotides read TGTGCCAGCAGCTTGGATCTAGCAGGCTACGAGCAGTACTTC. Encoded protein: CASSLDLAGYEQYF.

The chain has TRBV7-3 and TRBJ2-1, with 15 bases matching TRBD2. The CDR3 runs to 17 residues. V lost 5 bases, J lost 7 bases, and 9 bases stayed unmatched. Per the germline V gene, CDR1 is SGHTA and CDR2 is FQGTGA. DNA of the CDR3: TGTGCCAGCAGCGACAGGACTAGCGGGGGGGTCAGGAATGAGCAGTTCTTC. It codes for CASSDRTSGGVRNEQFF.

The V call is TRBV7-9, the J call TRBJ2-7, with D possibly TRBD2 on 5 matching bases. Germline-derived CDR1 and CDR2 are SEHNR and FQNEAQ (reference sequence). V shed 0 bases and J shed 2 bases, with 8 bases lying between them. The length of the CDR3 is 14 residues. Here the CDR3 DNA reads TGTGCCAGCAGCTTAGCGCTCGGGACCTACGAGCAGTACTTC. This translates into CASSLALGTYEQYF.

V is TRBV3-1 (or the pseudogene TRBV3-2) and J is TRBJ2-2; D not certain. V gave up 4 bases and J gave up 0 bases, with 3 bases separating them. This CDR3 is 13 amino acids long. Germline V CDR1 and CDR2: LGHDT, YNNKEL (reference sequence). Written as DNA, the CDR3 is TGTGCCAGCAGCCTCTCGAACACCGGGGAGCTGTTTTTT. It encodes CASSLSNTGELFF.

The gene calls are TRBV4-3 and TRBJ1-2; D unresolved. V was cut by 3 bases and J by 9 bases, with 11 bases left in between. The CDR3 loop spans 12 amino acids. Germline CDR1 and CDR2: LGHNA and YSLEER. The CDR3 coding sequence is TGCGCCAGCAGCCAGAGGGCAGGACGCTACACCTTC. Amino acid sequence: CASSQRAGRYTF.

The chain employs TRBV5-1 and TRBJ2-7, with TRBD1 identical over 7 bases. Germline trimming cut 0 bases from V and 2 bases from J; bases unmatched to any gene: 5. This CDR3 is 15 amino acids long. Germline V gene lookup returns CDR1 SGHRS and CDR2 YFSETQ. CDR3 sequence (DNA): TGCGCCAGCAGCTTGGTTGTGACAGGGCCCTACGAGCAGTACTTC. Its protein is CASSLVVTGPYEQYF. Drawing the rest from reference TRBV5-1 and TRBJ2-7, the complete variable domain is KAGVTQTPRYLIKTRGQQVTLSCSPISGHRSVSWYQQTPGQGLQFLFEYFSETQRNKGNFPGRFSGRQFSNSRSEMNVSTLELGDSALYLCASSLVVTGPYEQYFGPGTRLTVT.

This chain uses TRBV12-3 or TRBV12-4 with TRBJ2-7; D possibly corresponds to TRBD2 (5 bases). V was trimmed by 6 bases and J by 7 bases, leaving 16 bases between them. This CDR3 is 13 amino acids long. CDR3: CASSGGPLGEQYF. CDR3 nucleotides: TGTGCCAGCAGCGGAGGACCCCTCGGGGAGCAGTACTTC.

CDR3 DNA: TGTGCCAGCAGCCTAGCGCCCGCGGGGGGCGAGCAGTACTTC. It encodes CASSLAPAGGEQYF. The chain is built from TRBV27 and TRBJ2-7, with 8 bases lining up with TRBD2. The CDR3 is 14 amino acids. After removal of 6 bases from V and 6 bases from J, the junction contained 10 bases not matched to a gene. Germline V gives CDR1 MNHEY, CDR2 SMNVEV (reference sequence).

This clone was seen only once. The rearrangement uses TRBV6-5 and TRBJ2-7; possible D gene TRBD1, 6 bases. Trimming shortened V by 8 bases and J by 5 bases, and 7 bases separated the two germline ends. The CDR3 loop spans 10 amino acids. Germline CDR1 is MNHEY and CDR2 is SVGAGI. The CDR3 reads CASGGNEQYF. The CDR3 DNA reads TGTGCCAGCGGGGGCAACGAGCAGTACTTC.

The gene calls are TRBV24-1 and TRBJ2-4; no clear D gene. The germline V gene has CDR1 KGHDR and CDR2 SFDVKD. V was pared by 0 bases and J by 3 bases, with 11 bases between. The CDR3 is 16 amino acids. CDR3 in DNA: TGTGCCACCAGTGATTTGAACCGGGTGGACAAAAACATTCAGTACTTC. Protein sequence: CATSDLNRVDKNIQYF.

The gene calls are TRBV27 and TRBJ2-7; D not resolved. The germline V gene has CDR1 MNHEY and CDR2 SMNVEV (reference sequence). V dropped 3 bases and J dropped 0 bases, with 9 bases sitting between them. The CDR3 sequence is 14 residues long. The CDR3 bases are TGTGCCAGCAGTTTGGCACAGCTCTCCTACGAGCAGTACTTC. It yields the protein CASSLAQLSYEQYF.

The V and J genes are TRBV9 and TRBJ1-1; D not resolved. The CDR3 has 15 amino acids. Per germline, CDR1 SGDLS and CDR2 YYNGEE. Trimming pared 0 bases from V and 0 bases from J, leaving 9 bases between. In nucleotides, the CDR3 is TGTGCCAGCAGCGTAGGCCCGCGGTTGAACACTGAAGCTTTCTTT. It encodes CASSVGPRLNTEAFF.

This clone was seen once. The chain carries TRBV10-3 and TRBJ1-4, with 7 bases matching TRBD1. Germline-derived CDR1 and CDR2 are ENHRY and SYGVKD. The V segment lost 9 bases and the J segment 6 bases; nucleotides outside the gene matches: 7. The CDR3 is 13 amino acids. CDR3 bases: TGTGCCATAAAAGGGACAGATCATGAAAAACTGTTTTTT. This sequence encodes CAIKGTDHEKLFF.

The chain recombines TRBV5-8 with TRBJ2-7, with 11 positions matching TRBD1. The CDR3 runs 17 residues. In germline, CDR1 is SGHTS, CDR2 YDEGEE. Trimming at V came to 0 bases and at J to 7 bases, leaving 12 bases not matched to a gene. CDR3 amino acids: CASSLAITGTGGLEQYF. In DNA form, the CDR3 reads TGTGCCAGCAGCTTGGCCATAACAGGGACAGGGGGTTTGGAGCAGTACTTC.

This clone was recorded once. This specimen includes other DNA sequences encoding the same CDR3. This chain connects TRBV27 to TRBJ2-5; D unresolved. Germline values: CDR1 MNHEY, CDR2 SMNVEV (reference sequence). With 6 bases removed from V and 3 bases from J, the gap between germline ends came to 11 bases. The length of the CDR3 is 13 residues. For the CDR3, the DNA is TGTGCCAGCAGCTTGAACAGAGAAGAGACCCAGTACTTC. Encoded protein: CASSLNREETQYF.

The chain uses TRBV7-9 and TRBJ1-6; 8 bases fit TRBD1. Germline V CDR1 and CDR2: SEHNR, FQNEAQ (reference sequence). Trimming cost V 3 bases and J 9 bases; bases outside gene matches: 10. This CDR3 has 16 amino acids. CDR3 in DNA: TGTGCCAGCAGCTTGGGGACAGGAGGACCCGTTTCACCCCTCCACTTT. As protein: CASSLGTGGPVSPLHF.

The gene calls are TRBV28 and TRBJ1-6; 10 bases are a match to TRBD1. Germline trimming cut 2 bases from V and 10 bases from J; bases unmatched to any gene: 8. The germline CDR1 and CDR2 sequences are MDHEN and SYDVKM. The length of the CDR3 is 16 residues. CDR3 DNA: TGTGCCAGCAGTTTAGGGGGACAGGGGACGAGGTCACCCCTCCACTTT. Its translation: CASSLGGQGTRSPLHF.

The CDR3 DNA reads TGTGCCAGCAGCCAAGATGAGACTAGCGGGTACGAGCAGTACTTC. This translates into CASSQDETSGYEQYF. The V and J genes are TRBV3-1 (or the pseudogene TRBV3-2) and TRBJ2-7; 10 bases map to TRBD2. J gave up 4 bases and V 0 bases, and 3 bases lay outside the gene matches. This CDR3 has 15 amino acids. The germline V gene has CDR1 LGHDT and CDR2 YNNKEL (reference sequence).

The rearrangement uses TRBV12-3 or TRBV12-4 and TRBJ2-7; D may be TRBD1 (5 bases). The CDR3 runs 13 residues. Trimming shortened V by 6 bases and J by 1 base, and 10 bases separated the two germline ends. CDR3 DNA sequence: TGTGCCAGCAGACCGACAGCTTCCTACGAGCAGTACTTC. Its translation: CASRPTASYEQYF.

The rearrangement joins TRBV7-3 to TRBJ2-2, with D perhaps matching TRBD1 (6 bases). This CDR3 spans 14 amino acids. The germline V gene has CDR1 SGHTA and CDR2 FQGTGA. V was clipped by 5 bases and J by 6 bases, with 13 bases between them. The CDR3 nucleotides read TGTGCCAGCAGCCAAGCCAGGGGTCCCGGGGAGCTGTTTTTT. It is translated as CASSQARGPGELFF. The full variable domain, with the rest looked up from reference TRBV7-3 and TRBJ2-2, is GAGVSQTPSNKVTEKGKYVELRCDPISGHTALYWYRQSLGQGPEFLIYFQGTGAADDSGLPNDRFFAVRPEGSVSTLKIQRTERGDSAVYLCASSQARGPGELFFGEGSRLTVL.

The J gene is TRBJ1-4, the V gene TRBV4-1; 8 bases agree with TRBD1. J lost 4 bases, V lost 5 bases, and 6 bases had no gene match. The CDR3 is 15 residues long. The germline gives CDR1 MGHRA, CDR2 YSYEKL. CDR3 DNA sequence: TGCGCCAGCAGCGCCGGAGACAGGGGTAATGAAAAACTGTTTTTT. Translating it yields CASSAGDRGNEKLFF.

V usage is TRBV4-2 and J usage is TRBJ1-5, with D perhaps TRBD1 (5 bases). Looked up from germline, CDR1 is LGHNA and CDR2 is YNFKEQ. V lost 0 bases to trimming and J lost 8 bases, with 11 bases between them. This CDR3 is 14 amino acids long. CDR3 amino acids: CASSQDQGRKPQHF. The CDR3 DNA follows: TGTGCCAGCAGCCAAGATCAGGGTCGGAAGCCCCAGCATTTT.